The 13 T cell receptor beta chains in this list originate from one sample, sequenced in a study of blood T cells in healthy people across ages. Primed by a sample-barcoded 5' primer and a J-beta primer mix, a second PCR proceeded for roughly 6 to 12 cycles. TCRdb independently ran MiXCR on the 5' RACE reads; one entry per CDR3 protein. In the table there are 850,000 to 1,300,000 distinct CDR3 sequences, around 43% of which are singletons. Sequencing was performed on blood. These receptors originate from a woman in her sixties or seventies in good health.

This clonotype appeared a few times. The chain couples TRBV5-1 to TRBJ2-5, with 8 bases lining up with TRBD2. The better agreement between TRBJ2-7 and the DNA end casts doubt on the J call. This CDR3 is built from 14 residues. Germline values: CDR1 SGHRS, CDR2 YFSETQ. The chain's CDR3 is CASSLVGSGNEQYF. CDR3 bases: TGCGCCAGCAGCTTGGTGGGTAGCGGGAACGAGCAGTACTTC.

The CDR3 reads CATSGAGLDEQFF. CDR3 nucleotide sequence: TGTGCCACCAGTGGGGCAGGGCTGGATGAGCAGTTCTTC. This chain connects TRBV24-1 to TRBJ2-1, with TRBD1 as a possible D gene (5 bases). Trimming took off 5 bases at V and 8 bases at J, with 12 bases between the two ends. In germline, CDR1 is KGHDR, CDR2 SFDVKD. CDR3 length: 13 residues.

The V and J genes are TRBV12-3 or TRBV12-4 and TRBJ2-1; either TRBD1 or TRBD2 may supply D (5 bases each). This CDR3 contains 14 residues. Trimming shortened V by 3 bases and J by 7 bases, and 13 bases separated the two germline ends. CDR3 in amino acids: CASSFRGALNEQFF. CDR3 nucleotide sequence: TGTGCCAGCAGTTTCAGAGGGGCCTTGAATGAGCAGTTCTTC.

This clonotype has only a few counts. V usage is TRBV10-2 and J usage is TRBJ2-4, with TRBD1 identical over 9 bases. After removal of 6 bases from V and 7 bases from J, the junction contained 10 bases not matched to a gene. CDR3 size: 15 residues. The germline V gene encodes CDR1 WSHSY and CDR2 SAAADI. The CDR3 DNA sequence: TGCGCCAGCAGCCAACAACAGGGGGCGGCGAACATTCAGTACTTC. Translating it yields CASSQQQGAANIQYF.

This clonotype was counted only a few times. This chain joins TRBV5-1 and TRBJ2-2, with 9 bases aligning to TRBD2. Germline V gene lookup returns CDR1 SGHRS and CDR2 YFSETQ. Trimming removed 1 base from V and 3 bases from J; junction bases left unmatched: 4. CDR3 length: 16 residues. CDR3 residues: CASSLLAGSDTGELFF. In DNA form, the CDR3 reads TGCGCCAGCAGCTTGCTAGCGGGAAGTGACACCGGGGAGCTGTTTTTT.

This clonotype occurred a few times. The rearrangement joins TRBV11-3 to TRBJ2-3, with unresolved D. This CDR3 has 16 amino acids. Trimming pared 1 base from V and 0 bases from J, leaving 11 bases between. Germline CDR1 is SGHNT and CDR2 is YENEEA. CDR3 loop: CASSLGDGSSTDTQYF. The CDR3 DNA sequence: TGTGCCAGCAGCTTAGGGGATGGTAGTAGCACAGATACGCAGTATTTT.

Of note for this clonotype: A single base separates this from a much larger clone, so it may be a read error. This chain connects TRBV20-1 to TRBJ2-1, with D uncertain. Matching the DNA end better, TRBJ2-7 makes the J call doubtful. The germline gives CDR1 DFQATT, CDR2 SNEGSKA (reference sequence). This CDR3 spans 13 amino acids. CDR3 sequence reads: CSAIKDYRNEQYF. CDR3 nucleotides: TGCAGTGCTATTAAAGATTACAGAAATGAGCAGTACTTC.

CDR3 sequence (DNA): TGTGCCAGCAGTATTGGGCGGGAGAAGCAAGATACGCAGTATTTT. Its protein is CASSIGREKQDTQYF. The V call is TRBV28, the J call TRBJ2-3; 7 bases fit TRBD2. Per germline, CDR1 MDHEN and CDR2 SYDVKM. V lost 5 bases, J lost 5 bases, and 10 bases stayed unmatched. The CDR3 extends over 15 amino acids.

This clonotype has more than one count but fewer than ten. This chain connects TRBV28 to TRBJ2-1; 7 nucleotides line up with TRBD1. Germline values: CDR1 MDHEN, CDR2 SYDVKM. This CDR3 comprises 13 residues. V lost 8 bases, J lost 7 bases, and 8 bases stayed unmatched. The DNA for the CDR3 is TGTGCCAGCTTACAGGGACAGCAAAATGAGCAGTTCTTC. It specifies CASLQGQQNEQFF.

The chain employs TRBV20-1 and TRBJ2-3; possibly TRBD2 for D (5 bases). This CDR3 is 15 amino acids long. Germline loops: CDR1 DFQATT, CDR2 SNEGSKA (reference sequence). V lost 4 bases and J 2 bases, leaving 16 bases between the germline ends. The CDR3 nucleotides are TGCAGTGCTACAATACGGACTGGAAACACAGATACGCAGTATTTT. It is translated as CSATIRTGNTDTQYF.

This sequence joins TRBV5-1 and TRBJ2-1, with D uncertain. V was cut by 5 bases and J by 10 bases, with 16 bases left in between. The CDR3 contains 13 residues. Per germline, CDR1 SGHRS and CDR2 YFSETQ. The CDR3 protein is CASRETLASEQFF. In DNA form, the CDR3 reads TGCGCCAGCAGAGAGACGCTGGCCTCGGAGCAGTTCTTC.

The chain links TRBV12-3 or TRBV12-4 to TRBJ2-1, with 7 bases fitting TRBD2. The V gene end was trimmed by 4 bases and the J gene end by 7 bases; junction bases not matched to a gene: 10. The CDR3 length is 15 residues. CDR3: CASSSSGGGLNEQFF. As DNA, the CDR3 is TGTGCCAGCAGTTCCTCCGGCGGGGGTTTGAATGAGCAGTTCTTC.

This chain joins TRBV7-6 and TRBJ1-3; D is uncertain. CDR1 and CDR2 (germline): SGHVS, FNYEAQ. The CDR3 is 13 residues long. With 1 base removed from V and 5 bases from J, the gap between germline ends came to 6 bases. The CDR3 nucleotides read TGTGCCAGCAGCTTAGGACATAGAAACACCATATATTTT. This gives the protein CASSLGHRNTIYF.